One and the same sample provided the 22 T cell receptor beta chains below, sequenced in a study of Tregs in tolerant kidney transplant recipients. Clones were read by immunoSEQ multiplex PCR, and TCRdb kept only the in-frame ones, dropping some. This listing includes 25,000 or so clones. Mixed chimerism was transient after nonmyeloablative marrow transplants from related graft donors. Sequenced material: CD4+ T cells from blood (PBMCs), taken 6 months after the transplant. These receptors were collected from a human patient who received a combined kidney and bone marrow transplant. The T cells may come from the graft donor.

About this clone: The CDR3 end falls 3 residues outside the read, so it is completed with the germline J gene. The chain combines TRBV30 with TRBJ2-5, with TRBD2 identical over 7 bases. The CDR3 is 15 amino acids. CDR1 and CDR2 (germline): GTSNPN, SVGIG (reference sequence). With 1 base clipped from V and 3 bases from J, the junction kept 8 bases outside the gene matches. The chain's CDR3 is CAWSAPRDYKETQYF. The sequenced CDR3 bases are TGTGCCTGGAGTGCTCCCCGGGACTACAAAGAGACC. Using reference TRBV30 and TRBJ2-5 for the parts outside the CDR3, the full variable domain is SQTIHQWPATLVQPVGSPLSLECTVEGTSNPNLYWYRQAAGRGLQLLFYSVGIGQISSEVPQNLSASRPQDRQFILSSKKLLLSDSGFYLCAWSAPRDYKETQYFGPGTRLLVL.

Of note for this clone: The read ends 3 residues shy of where the CDR3 ends; the end is completed using the germline J gene. The V and J genes are TRBV7-9 and TRBJ2-1; TRBD1 agrees at 9 bases. Germline lookup yields CDR1 SEHNR and CDR2 FQNEAQ (reference sequence). This CDR3 region has 15 residues. The junction had 6 bases not matched to a gene; V was cut back by 3 bases and J by 6 bases. This CDR3 is CASSLGQGGINEQFF. CDR3 bases read: TGTGCCAGCAGCTTGGGACAGGGTGGGATCAATGAG.

Comment on this clone: The read ends 3 residues before the CDR3 terminus; that terminus is restored from the germline J gene. The genes are TRBV6-4 and TRBJ1-2, with D possibly being TRBD1 (5 bases). V was cut by 6 bases and J by 5 bases, with 10 bases left in between. This CDR3 is built from 12 residues. Germline CDR1 MRHNA, CDR2 SNTAGT. The sequenced part of the CDR3 DNA is TGTGCCAGCAGCGAGAAGGGGTATGGC. This sequence encodes CASSEKGYG. The entire CDR3 protein is CASSEKGYGYTF.

A note on this clone: The observed sequence ends 3 residues before the CDR3 terminus, with the missing tail filled in from the germline J gene. V usage is TRBV5-4 and J usage is TRBJ1-2; a weak D match, TRBD1 (6 bases). CDR1 is SGHNT, CDR2 YYREEE, per germline (reference sequence). This CDR3 is 15 amino acids long. Trimming took off 0 bases at V and 7 bases at J, with 16 bases between the two ends. The sequenced part of the CDR3 DNA is TGTGCCAGCAGCTTGGCCAAGGGAGGGGGTGGTGGC. Amino acid sequence: CASSLAKGGGGG. The CDR3 in full is CASSLAKGGGGGYTF.

Concerning this clone itself: The CDR3 end lies 3 residues beyond the end of the read and is filled in from the germline J gene. J is TRBJ1-1 and V is TRBV6-2 or TRBV6-3; 12 positions match TRBD1. The germline CDR1 and CDR2 sequences are MNHEY and SVGEGT. This CDR3 is 17 amino acids long. CDR3 residues: CASSSGTGGVPSRRAFF. CDR3 DNA (partial): TGTGCCAGCAGCAGCGGGACAGGGGGCGTCCCCTCTCGGAGG.

Concerning this clone itself: Read data end 3 residues before the CDR3 end; the end is taken from the germline J gene. The J gene is TRBJ1-6, the V gene TRBV2; TRBD1 is a possible D gene (6 bases). The length of the CDR3 is 13 residues. Germline V CDR1 and CDR2: SNHLY, FYNNEI. V was pared by 4 bases and J by 7 bases, with 8 bases between. The sequenced part of the CDR3 DNA is TGTGCCAGCAGTGGACAGGAGAATTCACCC. It is translated as CASSGQENSP. The CDR3, in full, reads CASSGQENSPLHF.

Points on this clone: The read ends 3 residues before the CDR3 terminus; that terminus is restored from the germline J gene. V is TRBV5-1 and J is TRBJ1-2; D gene ambiguous. This CDR3 has 12 amino acids. V was cut by 2 bases and J by 4 bases, with 6 bases left in between. Germline CDR1 and CDR2: SGHRS and YFSETQ. CDR3 loop: CASSLGSYGYTF. CDR3 DNA (partial): TGCGCCAGCAGCTTAGGCAGCTATGGC.

Regarding this clone: The read terminates 3 residues ahead of where the CDR3 ends, so the germline J gene completes it. The V gene is TRBV20-1, the J gene TRBJ1-2, with TRBD1 matching over 10 bases. V dropped 5 bases and J dropped 6; count of bases not matched to a gene: 9. Germline CDR1 and CDR2: DFQATT and SNEGSKA (reference sequence). The CDR3 length is 14 residues. The CDR3 DNA, read in part, is TGCAGTGCTCTAGACAGGGGGCAAAATAATGGC. Amino acid sequence: CSALDRGQNNG. The full CDR3 protein is CSALDRGQNNGYTF.

Concerning this clone: The read is 3 residues too short to cover the CDR3 end, so that end is filled in from the germline J gene. The genes are TRBV5-1 and TRBJ2-2; 7 bases agree with TRBD1. Germline V lookup: CDR1 SGHRS, CDR2 YFSETQ. The CDR3 is 13 amino acids. The V segment lost 6 bases and the J segment 4 bases; nucleotides outside the gene matches: 3. The DNA read from the CDR3 is TGCGCCAGCACGACAGGGACCACCGGGGAG. Protein product: CASTTGTTGE. The CDR3, in full, reads CASTTGTTGELFF.

Points on this clone: The read finishes 3 residues shy of the CDR3 end, and the germline J gene is used to complete it. This chain connects TRBV19 to TRBJ1-6, with a tentative D call TRBD1 (5 bases). CDR3 size: 15 residues. The germline V and J ends were trimmed by 9 bases and 1 base, with 13 bases remaining between them. CDR1 LNHDA and CDR2 SQIVND come from the germline V gene (reference sequence). This CDR3 is CASSRGVSYNSPLHF. The sequenced part of the CDR3 DNA is TGTGCCAGCTCCCGAGGGGTGTCCTATAATTCACCC.

Regarding this clone: Read data end 3 residues before the CDR3 end; the end is taken from the germline J gene. The chain couples TRBV28 to TRBJ1-6; the match to TRBD1 covers 7 bases. J lost 9 bases, V lost 5 bases, and 7 bases had no gene match. Germline CDR1 MDHEN, CDR2 SYDVKM. The CDR3 length is 14 residues. This chain's CDR3 is CASSNRQGSSPLHF. The DNA read from the CDR3 is TGTGCCAGCAGTAACAGACAGGGAAGTTCACCC.

Details on this clone: The read falls 3 residues short of the CDR3 end, and the missing part is taken from the germline J gene. J is TRBJ2-7 and V is TRBV5-5; possible D gene TRBD1, 6 bases. The CDR3 is made up of 15 amino acids. Trimming removed 4 bases at V and 2 bases at J, with 16 bases between. Germline V gene lookup returns CDR1 SGHKS and CDR2 YYEKEE (reference sequence). The sequenced CDR3 bases are TGTGCCAGCAGCCCTAACACAGGGATCACCTACGAG. Protein: CASSPNTGITYE. The whole CDR3 protein is CASSPNTGITYEQYF.

Comment on this clone: The CDR3 end lies 3 residues beyond the end of the read and is filled in from the germline J gene. The chain employs TRBV5-5 and TRBJ2-3, with 7 positions matching TRBD1. The CDR3 loop spans 15 amino acids. Looked up from germline, CDR1 is SGHKS and CDR2 is YYEKEE (reference sequence). V lost 3 bases and J lost 4; bases outside the gene matches: 8. Incomplete CDR3 DNA: TGTGCCAGCAGCTCGGGACAGACAATGGCAGATACG. Its protein is CASSSGQTMADT. From start to end, the CDR3 is CASSSGQTMADTQYF.

In the case of this clone: The read comes to an end 3 residues before the CDR3 does, leaving the germline J gene to fill in the end. The chain joins TRBV20-1 to TRBJ1-5, with no clear D. CDR1 DFQATT and CDR2 SNEGSKA come from the germline V gene (reference sequence). CDR3 length: 12 amino acids. The V gene lost 0 bases and the J gene lost 9 bases, with 9 bases spanning the gap. The CDR3 protein is CSARDTLGPQHF. CDR3 DNA, as far as it was read: TGCAGTGCTAGAGATACTCTAGGGCCC.

With respect to this clone: The CDR3 is cut off 3 residues early in the read; its end comes from the germline J gene. V usage is TRBV30 and J usage is TRBJ1-5, with D possibly being TRBD1 (5 bases). This CDR3 spans 13 amino acids. Germline V lookup: CDR1 GTSNPN, CDR2 SVGIG (reference sequence). V lost 4 bases and J 8 bases, leaving 15 bases between the germline ends. CDR3 DNA (partial): TGTGCCTGGACCCCCAAGGGGTTGAAGCCC. It specifies CAWTPKGLKP. The entire CDR3 protein is CAWTPKGLKPQHF.

Notes on this clone: Read coverage stops 3 residues before the CDR3 terminus; the germline J gene supplies the remainder. The rearrangement links TRBV11-3 to TRBJ2-1; 8 nucleotides agree with TRBD2. With V trimmed by 1 base and J by 4 bases, 3 bases remained unmatched. The CDR3 loop spans 15 amino acids. The V gene's germline CDR1 is SGHNT and CDR2 YENEEA. CDR3 DNA (partial): TGTGCCAGCAGCTTAGGGGCTAGCGGGTACAATGAG. Translated, it gives CASSLGASGYNE. From start to end, the CDR3 is CASSLGASGYNEQFF.

A note on this clone: Read data end 3 residues before the CDR3 end; the end is taken from the germline J gene. The gene calls are TRBV20-1 and TRBJ1-1; 8 positions match TRBD1. The CDR3 length is 13 residues. CDR1 and CDR2 (germline): DFQATT, SNEGSKA (reference sequence). The V and J ends lost 4 bases and 3 bases, in that order; junction bases with no gene match: 4. CDR3 DNA, as far as it was read: TGCAGTGCTATACACAGGGGGGACACTGAA. It codes for CSAIHRGDTE. The whole CDR3 is CSAIHRGDTEAFF.

To note about this clone: The CDR3 end lies 3 residues beyond the end of the read and is filled in from the germline J gene. The chain joins TRBV5-4 to TRBJ2-5; the D gene is possibly TRBD2 (5 bases). CDR1 SGHNT and CDR2 YYREEE come from the germline V gene (reference sequence). The CDR3 sequence is 14 residues long. Trimming took 4 bases from V and 4 from J, leaving 14 bases between them. The CDR3 reads CASSADYKGETQYF. Incomplete CDR3 DNA: TGTGCCAGCAGCGCCGACTATAAGGGAGAGACC.

Turning to this clone: The CDR3 goes on 3 residues after the read ends, and that part is filled in from the germline J gene. V is TRBV18 and J is TRBJ2-5; 10 bases map to TRBD1. The V and J ends lost 3 bases and 5 bases, in that order; junction bases with no gene match: 3. The CDR3 has 14 residues. CDR1 and CDR2 from the germline V gene are KGHSH and LQKENI. The part of the CDR3 DNA that was read is TGTGCCAGCTCACCGACAGGGGGCCGGGAGACC. Residues: CASSPTGGRET. The entire CDR3 sequence reads CASSPTGGRETQYF. Full variable domain (missing parts from reference TRBV18 and TRBJ2-5): NAGVMQNPRHLVRRRGQEARLRCSPMKGHSHVYWYRQLPEEGLKFMVYLQKENIIDESGMPKERFSAEFPKEGPSILRIQQVVRGDSAAYFCASSPTGGRETQYFGPGTRLLVL.

For this clone: The read terminates 3 residues before the CDR3 end, so the remaining end is supplied by the germline J gene. The chain joins TRBV19 to TRBJ1-5, with a possible D match to TRBD1 (5 bases). There are 14 residues in the CDR3. The V gene's germline CDR1 is LNHDA and CDR2 SQIVND (reference sequence). Trimming removed 7 bases at V and 5 bases at J, with 15 bases between. The CDR3 here is CASIGAGSYQPQHF. CDR3 bases read: TGTGCCAGTATTGGAGCAGGGTCCTATCAGCCC. The whole variable domain, remainder taken from reference TRBV19 and TRBJ1-5, is DGGITQSPKYLFRKEGQNVTLSCEQNLNHDAMYWYRQDPGQGLRLIYYSQIVNDFQKGDIAEGYSVSREKKESFPLTVTSAQKNPTAFYLCASIGAGSYQPQHFGDGTRLSIL.

On this clone: The read terminates 3 residues before the CDR3 end, so the remaining end is supplied by the germline J gene. The chain uses TRBV20-1 and TRBJ2-5, with D tentatively TRBD2 (5 bases). The germline CDR1 and CDR2 sequences are DFQATT and SNEGSKA (reference sequence). Trimming pared 2 bases from V and 4 bases from J, leaving 17 bases between. This CDR3 region has 15 residues. The CDR3 sequence: CSARSSRAVPETQYF. The covered CDR3 bases are TGCAGTGCTAGATCCTCGCGGGCGGTTCCAGAGACC.

A word on this clone: The CDR3 extends 3 residues past the end of the read, so its final part is completed from the germline J gene. The V call is TRBV5-6, the J call TRBJ2-7; D call uncertain. Trimming took 0 bases from V and 3 from J, leaving 10 bases between them. Germline V gene lookup returns CDR1 SGHDT and CDR2 YYEEEE. The CDR3 extends over 14 amino acids. The sequenced CDR3 bases are TGTGCCAGCAGCTTGGCTGGTTCGGTCTACGAG. Its translation is CASSLAGSVYE. The CDR3 in its entirety is CASSLAGSVYEQYF.